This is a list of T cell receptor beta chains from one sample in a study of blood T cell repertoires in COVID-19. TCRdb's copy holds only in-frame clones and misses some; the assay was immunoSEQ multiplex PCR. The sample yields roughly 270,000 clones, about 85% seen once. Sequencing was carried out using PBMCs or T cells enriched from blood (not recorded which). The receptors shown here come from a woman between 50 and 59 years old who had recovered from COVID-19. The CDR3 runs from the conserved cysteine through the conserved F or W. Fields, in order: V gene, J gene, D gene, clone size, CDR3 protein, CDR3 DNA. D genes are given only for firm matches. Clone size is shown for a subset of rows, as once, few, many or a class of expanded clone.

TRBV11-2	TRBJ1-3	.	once	CASSLAGRHSGNTIYF	TGTGCCAGCAGCTTAGCAGGGCGCCACTCTGGAAACACCATATATTTT
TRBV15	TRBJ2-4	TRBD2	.	CATSSHLGTSGGQYF	TGTGCCACCAGCAGTCACCTGGGGACTAGCGGGGGTCAGTACTTC
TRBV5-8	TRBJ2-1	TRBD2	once	CASSPRGTSWNEQFF	TGTGCCAGCAGCCCTCGGGGGACTAGTTGGAATGAGCAGTTCTTC
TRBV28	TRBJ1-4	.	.	CASSLETNEKLFF	TGTGCCAGCAGTTTAGAGACTAATGAAAAACTGTTTTTT
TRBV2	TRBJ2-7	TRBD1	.	CASGRDRDYEQYF	TGTGCCAGCGGACGGGACAGAGACTACGAGCAGTACTTC
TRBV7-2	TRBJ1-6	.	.	CASSLDRADSPLHF	TGTGCCAGCAGCTTAGACAGGGCGGATTCACCCCTCCACTTT
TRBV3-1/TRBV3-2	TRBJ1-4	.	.	CASSQDPGEAEKLFF	TGTGCCAGCAGCCAAGATCCGGGGGAGGCTGAAAAACTGTTTTTT
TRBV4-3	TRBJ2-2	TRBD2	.	CASSPRTSPQGGELFF	TGCGCCAGCAGCCCAAGGACTAGCCCCCAAGGCGGGGAGCTGTTTTTT
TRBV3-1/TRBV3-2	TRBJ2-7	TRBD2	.	CASSFRGSGISYEQYF	TGTGCCAGCAGCTTCCGGGGGAGCGGGATTTCCTACGAGCAGTACTTC
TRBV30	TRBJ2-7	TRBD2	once	CAWSDPSGPTYEQYF	TGTGCCTGGAGTGACCCTAGCGGGCCAACCTACGAGCAGTACTTC
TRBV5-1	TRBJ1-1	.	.	CASSSLGAQGTEAFF	TGCGCCAGCAGCTCCCTGGGGGCCCAGGGGACTGAAGCTTTCTTT
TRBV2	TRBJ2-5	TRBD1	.	CASTLGQGYQETQYF	TGTGCCAGCACGCTCGGACAGGGGTACCAAGAGACCCAGTACTTC
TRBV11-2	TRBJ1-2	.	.	CASSSLRTEVFYGYTF	TGTGCCAGCAGCTCGCTCCGGACAGAAGTCTTCTATGGCTACACCTTC
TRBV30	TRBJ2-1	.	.	CAWRGRANNEQFF	TGTGCCTGGAGAGGCAGGGCGAACAATGAGCAGTTCTTC
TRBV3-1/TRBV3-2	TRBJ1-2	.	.	CASSQGEYGYTF	TGTGCCAGCAGCCAAGGAGAGTATGGCTACACCTTC
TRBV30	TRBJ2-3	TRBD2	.	CATSPPAGGPDTQYF	TGTGCCACCTCCCCCCCAGCGGGAGGGCCAGATACGCAGTATTTT
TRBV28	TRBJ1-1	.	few	CASSRDSPTEAFF	TGTGCCAGCAGTCGAGACAGTCCCACTGAAGCTTTCTTT
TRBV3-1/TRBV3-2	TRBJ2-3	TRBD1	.	CASRKDRGPSDTQYF	TGTGCCAGCAGAAAGGACAGGGGGCCGTCAGATACGCAGTATTTT
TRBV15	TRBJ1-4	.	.	CATVTGTGTATNEKLFF	TGTGCCACCGTAACTGGAACAGGGACCGCAACTAATGAAAAACTGTTTTTT
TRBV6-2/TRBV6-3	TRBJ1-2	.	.	CASSTTGLRGYGYTF	TGTGCCAGCAGTACGACAGGCTTAAGGGGCTATGGCTACACCTTC
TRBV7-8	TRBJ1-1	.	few	CASSLARVRPEAFF	TGTGCCAGCAGCTTAGCCAGGGTGAGACCTGAAGCTTTCTTT
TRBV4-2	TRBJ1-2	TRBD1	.	CASSRTGVDYGYTF	TGTGCCAGCAGCCGTACAGGGGTTGACTATGGCTACACCTTC
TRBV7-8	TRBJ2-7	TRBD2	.	CASSLGNLAGGREQYF	TGTGCCAGCAGCTTAGGGAACCTAGCGGGGGGGCGGGAGCAGTACTTC
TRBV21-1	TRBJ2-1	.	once	CASSDGLAGSSHNEQFF	TGTGCCAGCAGCGACGGACTAGCGGGAAGTTCCCACAATGAGCAGTTCTTC
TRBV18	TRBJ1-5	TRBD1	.	CASSPFGTGRDQPQHF	TGTGCCAGCTCACCATTCGGGACAGGTAGGGATCAGCCCCAGCATTTT
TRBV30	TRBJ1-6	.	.	CAWSGQNNSPLHF	TGTGCCTGGAGTGGACAGAATAATTCACCCCTCCACTTT
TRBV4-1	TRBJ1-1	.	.	CASSQPLLNSEAFF	TGCGCCAGCAGCCAACCCCTGCTGAACAGCGAAGCTTTCTTT
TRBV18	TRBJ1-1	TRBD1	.	CASSPRTGNTEAFF	TGTGCCAGCTCACCCCGGACAGGGAACACTGAAGCTTTCTTT
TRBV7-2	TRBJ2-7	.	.	CASSQGSGSSYEQYF	TGTGCCAGCAGCCAAGGCAGCGGAAGCTCCTACGAGCAGTACTTC
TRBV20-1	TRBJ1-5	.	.	CSGSDTQHF	TGCAGTGGTTCGGACACCCAGCATTTT
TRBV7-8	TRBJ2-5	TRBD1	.	CANRDRGWETQYF	TGTGCCAACCGGGACAGGGGGTGGGAGACCCAGTACTTC
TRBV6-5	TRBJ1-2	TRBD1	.	CASSIQGAPRDGYTF	TGTGCCAGCAGTATACAGGGGGCGCCCAGAGATGGCTACACCTTC
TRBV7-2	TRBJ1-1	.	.	CASFPPPGRHTEAFF	TGTGCCAGCTTCCCCCCCCCGGGGAGACACACTGAAGCTTTCTTT
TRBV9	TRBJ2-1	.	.	CASSVESRAVNEQFF	TGTGCCAGCAGCGTAGAGTCCAGGGCTGTCAATGAGCAGTTCTTC
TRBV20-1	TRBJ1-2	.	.	CSASQPRALYGYTF	TGCAGTGCTAGTCAACCGCGAGCGCTCTATGGCTACACCTTC
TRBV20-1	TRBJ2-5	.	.	CSAMQETQYF	TGCAGTGCCATGCAAGAGACCCAGTACTTC